Listed below are T cell receptor beta chains from one sample, sequenced in a study of blood T cell repertoires in COVID-19. Using immunoSEQ multiplex PCR, the repertoire was profiled, and TCRdb retains in-frame clones only, with some absent. The table records approximately 110,000 clones, 85% of them present only once. Specimen: peripheral blood. These receptors were taken from a man between 40 and 49 years old with acute or convalescent COVID-19. The CDR3 runs from the conserved cysteine through the conserved F or W. The order of the fields is clone size, V gene, J gene, D gene, CDR3 protein, CDR3 DNA. A D gene is named only where the DNA matches it firmly. Not all rows give a size; the values are once, few, many and, for expanded clones, a class.

abundance: NA; v_gene: TRBV25-1; j_gene: TRBJ1-5; d_gene: TRBD1; CDR3aa: CASSERQGFQPQHF; CDR3nt: TGTGCCAGCAGTGAACGACAGGGGTTCCAGCCCCAGCATTTT
abundance: NA; v_gene: TRBV5-1; j_gene: TRBJ1-2; d_gene: NA; CDR3aa: CASSLAVLSGYTF; CDR3nt: TGCGCCAGCAGCTTGGCGGTCCTGAGTGGCTACACCTTC
abundance: NA; v_gene: TRBV5-1; j_gene: TRBJ2-1; d_gene: TRBD2; CDR3aa: CASSLMGGGVNEQFF; CDR3nt: TGCGCCAGCAGCCTCATGGGCGGGGGGGTGAATGAGCAGTTCTTC
abundance: NA; v_gene: TRBV24-1; j_gene: TRBJ1-4; d_gene: NA; CDR3aa: CATGGLYNEKLFF; CDR3nt: TGTGCCACCGGGGGCCTCTATAATGAAAAACTGTTTTTT
abundance: NA; v_gene: TRBV30; j_gene: TRBJ2-3; d_gene: TRBD2; CDR3aa: CAWRGWRGFGTDTQYF; CDR3nt: TGTGCCTGGAGGGGCTGGCGGGGGTTTGGAACAGATACGCAGTATTTT
abundance: NA; v_gene: TRBV12-5; j_gene: TRBJ2-7; d_gene: TRBD2; CDR3aa: CASGLNRGGYEQYF; CDR3nt: TGTGCTAGTGGTTTGAACCGGGGGGGCTACGAGCAGTACTTC
abundance: NA; v_gene: TRBV28; j_gene: TRBJ1-5; d_gene: NA; CDR3aa: CASSSYGNQPQHF; CDR3nt: TGTGCCAGCAGTTCTTATGGCAATCAGCCCCAGCATTTT
abundance: NA; v_gene: TRBV2; j_gene: TRBJ2-2; d_gene: TRBD1; CDR3aa: CASSVGTGYTGELFF; CDR3nt: TGTGCCAGCAGCGTTGGGACAGGGTACACCGGGGAGCTGTTTTTT
abundance: NA; v_gene: TRBV24-1; j_gene: TRBJ1-4; d_gene: NA; CDR3aa: CATSDLNEKLFF; CDR3nt: TGTGCCACCAGTGACCTTAATGAAAAACTGTTTTTT
abundance: NA; v_gene: TRBV21-1; j_gene: TRBJ1-4; d_gene: NA; CDR3aa: CASSKEGGGATNEKLFF; CDR3nt: TGTGCCAGCAGCAAAGAGGGAGGGGGAGCGACTAATGAAAAACTGTTTTTT
abundance: NA; v_gene: TRBV5-6; j_gene: TRBJ2-3; d_gene: TRBD1; CDR3aa: CASSSLGQGAQDTQYF; CDR3nt: TGTGCCAGCAGCTCCCTAGGACAGGGGGCGCAGGATACGCAGTATTTT
abundance: NA; v_gene: TRBV19; j_gene: TRBJ2-2; d_gene: NA; CDR3aa: CASSIETRAGELFF; CDR3nt: TGTGCCAGTAGTATAGAAACTCGGGCCGGGGAGCTGTTTTTT
abundance: NA; v_gene: TRBV24-1; j_gene: TRBJ2-1; d_gene: TRBD1; CDR3aa: CATSDFGTGADNEQFF; CDR3nt: TGTGCCACCAGTGATTTTGGGACAGGGGCGGACAATGAGCAGTTCTTC
abundance: NA; v_gene: TRBV19; j_gene: TRBJ1-3; d_gene: TRBD1; CDR3aa: CASTNPQRQGRNTIYF; CDR3nt: TGTGCCAGTACCAACCCTCAAAGACAGGGTCGAAACACCATATATTTT
abundance: NA; v_gene: TRBV11-2; j_gene: TRBJ2-7; d_gene: NA; CDR3aa: CASSLVYPSGEQYF; CDR3nt: TGTGCCAGCAGCTTAGTATACCCCTCCGGCGAGCAGTACTTC
abundance: NA; v_gene: TRBV6-5; j_gene: TRBJ2-7; d_gene: NA; CDR3aa: CASSYGHLSSYEQYF; CDR3nt: TGTGCCAGCAGCTACGGGCACCTCAGCTCCTACGAGCAGTACTTC
abundance: NA; v_gene: TRBV11-2; j_gene: TRBJ1-4; d_gene: NA; CDR3aa: CASSHHEKLFF; CDR3nt: TGTGCCAGCAGCCATCATGAAAAACTGTTTTTT
abundance: NA; v_gene: TRBV6-2/TRBV6-3; j_gene: TRBJ1-1; d_gene: NA; CDR3aa: CASSYRGITEAFF; CDR3nt: TGTGCCAGCAGTTATAGGGGCATCACTGAAGCTTTCTTT
abundance: NA; v_gene: TRBV7-6; j_gene: TRBJ2-3; d_gene: TRBD2; CDR3aa: CASSRKAGSTDTQYF; CDR3nt: TGTGCCAGCAGCCGTAAAGCGGGGAGCACAGATACGCAGTATTTT
abundance: NA; v_gene: TRBV19; j_gene: TRBJ2-6; d_gene: NA; CDR3aa: CASSRVSGSGANVLTF; CDR3nt: TGTGCCAGTAGTCGAGTCTCAGGGTCCGGGGCCAACGTCCTGACTTTC
abundance: NA; v_gene: TRBV6-1; j_gene: TRBJ1-2; d_gene: NA; CDR3aa: CASSETRQALF; CDR3nt: TGTGCCAGCAGTGAAACCCGGCAGGCCCTCTTC
abundance: NA; v_gene: TRBV9; j_gene: TRBJ2-7; d_gene: TRBD1; CDR3aa: CASSPRTGAYEQYF; CDR3nt: TGTGCCAGCAGCCCTAGGACAGGGGCCTACGAGCAGTACTTC
abundance: NA; v_gene: TRBV13; j_gene: TRBJ2-1; d_gene: TRBD1; CDR3aa: CASSPQGQGLGNEQFF; CDR3nt: TGTGCCAGCAGCCCCCAGGGACAGGGGTTGGGGAATGAGCAGTTCTTC
abundance: NA; v_gene: TRBV24-1; j_gene: TRBJ2-3; d_gene: TRBD1; CDR3aa: CATSDYGRQGRENTQYF; CDR3nt: TGTGCCACCAGTGATTATGGACGACAGGGGCGCGAAAATACGCAGTATTTT
abundance: NA; v_gene: TRBV19; j_gene: TRBJ1-1; d_gene: TRBD1; CDR3aa: CASSADRAAGTEAFF; CDR3nt: TGTGCCAGTAGTGCGGACAGGGCCGCGGGCACTGAAGCTTTCTTT
abundance: NA; v_gene: TRBV7-9; j_gene: TRBJ2-5; d_gene: NA; CDR3aa: CASSFGGQETQYF; CDR3nt: TGTGCCAGCAGCTTTGGCGGGCAAGAGACCCAGTACTTC
abundance: NA; v_gene: TRBV13; j_gene: TRBJ2-7; d_gene: TRBD2; CDR3aa: CASSPRGGDEQYF; CDR3nt: TGTGCCAGCAGCCCACGGGGGGGGGACGAGCAGTACTTC
abundance: NA; v_gene: TRBV6-5; j_gene: TRBJ2-7; d_gene: NA; CDR3aa: CASTIQGGEQYF; CDR3nt: TGTGCCAGCACCATCCAAGGGGGCGAGCAGTACTTC
abundance: NA; v_gene: TRBV4-2; j_gene: TRBJ1-2; d_gene: TRBD1; CDR3aa: CASSRTGGGGYGYTF; CDR3nt: TGTGCCAGCAGCCGAACAGGGGGCGGCGGCTATGGCTACACCTTC
abundance: NA; v_gene: TRBV4-3; j_gene: TRBJ1-1; d_gene: NA; CDR3aa: CASSQDDGYTEAFF; CDR3nt: TGCGCCAGCAGCCAAGATGACGGGTACACTGAAGCTTTCTTT
abundance: once; v_gene: TRBV19; j_gene: TRBJ1-6; d_gene: TRBD1; CDR3aa: CASRRQGENSPLHF; CDR3nt: TGTGCCAGTAGGAGGCAGGGGGAAAATTCACCCCTCCACTTT
abundance: NA; v_gene: TRBV7-2; j_gene: TRBJ2-7; d_gene: TRBD1; CDR3aa: CASSPQSAAWQGAYYEQYF; CDR3nt: TGTGCCAGCAGCCCCCAGTCAGCGGCTTGGCAGGGGGCGTATTACGAGCAGTACTTC
abundance: NA; v_gene: TRBV7-9; j_gene: TRBJ2-2; d_gene: TRBD2; CDR3aa: CASSSGGTSVAGELFF; CDR3nt: TGTGCCAGCAGCTCCGGCGGGACTAGCGTTGCCGGGGAGCTGTTTTTT
abundance: NA; v_gene: TRBV7-9; j_gene: TRBJ2-2; d_gene: NA; CDR3aa: CASSLSGWDTGELFF; CDR3nt: TGTGCCAGCAGCTTATCAGGGTGGGACACCGGGGAGCTGTTTTTT
abundance: NA; v_gene: TRBV2; j_gene: TRBJ2-7; d_gene: TRBD1; CDR3aa: CASRATGSIYQQYF; CDR3nt: TGTGCCAGCAGGGCGACAGGGTCCATTTACCAGCAGTACTTC
abundance: once; v_gene: TRBV5-6; j_gene: TRBJ1-1; d_gene: TRBD1; CDR3aa: CASRDGQGVTEAFF; CDR3nt: TGTGCCAGCAGAGACGGACAGGGGGTTACCGAAGCTTTCTTT
abundance: NA; v_gene: TRBV30; j_gene: TRBJ1-1; d_gene: TRBD1; CDR3aa: CAWGTVNTEAFF; CDR3nt: TGTGCCTGGGGGACAGTGAACACTGAAGCTTTCTTT
abundance: NA; v_gene: TRBV27; j_gene: TRBJ2-1; d_gene: TRBD2; CDR3aa: CASSPHTPGLAVYNEQFF; CDR3nt: TGTGCCAGCAGTCCCCACACACCCGGACTAGCGGTCTACAATGAGCAGTTCTTC
abundance: NA; v_gene: TRBV4-1; j_gene: TRBJ1-2; d_gene: TRBD1; CDR3aa: CASSQDRTGVHNYGYTF; CDR3nt: TGCGCCAGCAGCCAAGATCGGACAGGGGTCCACAACTATGGCTACACCTTC
abundance: NA; v_gene: TRBV5-1; j_gene: TRBJ1-5; d_gene: NA; CDR3aa: CASSPRGGVNQPQHF; CDR3nt: TGCGCCAGCAGCCCGAGAGGCGGGGTTAATCAGCCCCAGCATTTT
abundance: NA; v_gene: TRBV4-1; j_gene: TRBJ2-5; d_gene: NA; CDR3aa: CASSQTGGQQETQYF; CDR3nt: TGCGCCAGCAGCCAAACCGGGGGGCAGCAAGAGACCCAGTACTTC
abundance: NA; v_gene: TRBV9; j_gene: TRBJ2-3; d_gene: NA; CDR3aa: CASSSSGTITDTQYF; CDR3nt: TGTGCCAGCAGCTCATCCGGGACAATCACAGATACGCAGTATTTT
abundance: few; v_gene: TRBV2; j_gene: TRBJ1-5; d_gene: NA; CDR3aa: CASSDPGNQPQHF; CDR3nt: TGTGCCAGCAGTGATCCAGGCAATCAGCCCCAGCATTTT
abundance: NA; v_gene: TRBV23-1; j_gene: TRBJ2-3; d_gene: NA; CDR3aa: CASKPEGGFGTDTQYF; CDR3nt: TGCGCCAGCAAACCAGAAGGAGGGTTCGGCACAGATACGCAGTATTTT
abundance: NA; v_gene: TRBV2; j_gene: TRBJ2-7; d_gene: TRBD1; CDR3aa: CASSVQGYEQYF; CDR3nt: TGTGCCAGCAGTGTACAGGGGTACGAGCAGTACTTC
abundance: NA; v_gene: TRBV19; j_gene: TRBJ1-6; d_gene: NA; CDR3aa: CASNAGVVGVTSPLHF; CDR3nt: TGTGCCAGTAACGCGGGGGTCGTCGGGGTCACCTCACCCCTCCACTTT
abundance: NA; v_gene: TRBV3-1/TRBV3-2; j_gene: TRBJ2-1; d_gene: TRBD1; CDR3aa: CASSQDSQGQLGEQFF; CDR3nt: TGTGCCAGCAGCCAAGATTCACAGGGGCAGTTGGGTGAGCAGTTCTTC
abundance: NA; v_gene: TRBV9; j_gene: TRBJ2-7; d_gene: TRBD2; CDR3aa: CASSVGLAESSYEQYF; CDR3nt: TGTGCCAGCAGCGTAGGGCTAGCGGAGAGCTCCTACGAGCAGTACTTC
abundance: NA; v_gene: TRBV6-2/TRBV6-3; j_gene: TRBJ1-5; d_gene: TRBD1; CDR3aa: CASSYSETGGSAYSNQPQHF; CDR3nt: TGTGCCAGCAGTTACTCTGAGACAGGGGGCTCCGCATATAGCAATCAGCCCCAGCATTTT
abundance: NA; v_gene: TRBV14; j_gene: TRBJ1-6; d_gene: NA; CDR3aa: CASSQDQGIDSPLHF; CDR3nt: TGTGCCAGCAGCCAAGATCAGGGGATAGACTCACCCCTCCACTTT
abundance: NA; v_gene: TRBV7-2; j_gene: TRBJ2-2; d_gene: NA; CDR3aa: CASSLSLVTGELFF; CDR3nt: TGTGCCAGCAGCTTATCACTAGTCACCGGGGAGCTGTTTTTT
abundance: NA; v_gene: TRBV4-1; j_gene: TRBJ2-3; d_gene: TRBD2; CDR3aa: CASSPRSASGGGDTQYF; CDR3nt: TGCGCCAGCAGCCCAAGGAGTGCTAGCGGGGGGGGAGATACGCAGTATTTT
abundance: NA; v_gene: TRBV6-5; j_gene: TRBJ1-5; d_gene: TRBD1; CDR3aa: CASTPTGTQPQHF; CDR3nt: TGTGCCAGCACCCCGACAGGGACTCAGCCCCAGCATTTT